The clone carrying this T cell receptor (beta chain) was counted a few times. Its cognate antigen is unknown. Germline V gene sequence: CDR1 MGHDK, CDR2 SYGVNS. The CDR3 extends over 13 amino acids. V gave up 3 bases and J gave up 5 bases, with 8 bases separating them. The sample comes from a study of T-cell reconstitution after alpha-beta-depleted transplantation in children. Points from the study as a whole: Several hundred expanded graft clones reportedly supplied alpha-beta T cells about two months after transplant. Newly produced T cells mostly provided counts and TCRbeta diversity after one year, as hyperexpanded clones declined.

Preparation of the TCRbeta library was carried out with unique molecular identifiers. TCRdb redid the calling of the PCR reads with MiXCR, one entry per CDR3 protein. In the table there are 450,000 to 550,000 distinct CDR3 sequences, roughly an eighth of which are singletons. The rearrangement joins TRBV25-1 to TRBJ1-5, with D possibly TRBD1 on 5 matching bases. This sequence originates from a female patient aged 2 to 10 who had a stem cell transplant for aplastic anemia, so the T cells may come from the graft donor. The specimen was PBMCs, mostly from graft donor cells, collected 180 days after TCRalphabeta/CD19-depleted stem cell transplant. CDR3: CASSEGEYQPQHF. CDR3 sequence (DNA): TGTGCCAGCAGTGAGGGGGAATATCAGCCCCAGCATTTT. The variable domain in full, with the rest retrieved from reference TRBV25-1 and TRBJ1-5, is EADIYQTPRYLVIGTGKKITLECSQTMGHDKMYWYQQDPGMELHLIHYSYGVNSTEKGDLSSESTVSRIRTEHFPLTLESARPSHTSQYLCASSEGEYQPQHFGDGTRLSIL.